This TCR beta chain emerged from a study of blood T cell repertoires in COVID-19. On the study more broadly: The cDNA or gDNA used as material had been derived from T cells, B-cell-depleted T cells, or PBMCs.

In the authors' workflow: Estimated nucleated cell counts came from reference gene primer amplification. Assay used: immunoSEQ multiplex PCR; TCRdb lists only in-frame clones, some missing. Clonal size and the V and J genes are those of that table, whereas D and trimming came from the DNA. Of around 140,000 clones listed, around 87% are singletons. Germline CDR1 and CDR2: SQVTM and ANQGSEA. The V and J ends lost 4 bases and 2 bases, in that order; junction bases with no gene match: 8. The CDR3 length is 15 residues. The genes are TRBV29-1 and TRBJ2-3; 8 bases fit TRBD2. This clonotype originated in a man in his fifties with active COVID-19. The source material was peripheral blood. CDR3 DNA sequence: TGCAGCGTTGGGACTAGCAGCGGTCCCACAGATACGCAGTATTTT. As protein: CSVGTSSGPTDTQYF.